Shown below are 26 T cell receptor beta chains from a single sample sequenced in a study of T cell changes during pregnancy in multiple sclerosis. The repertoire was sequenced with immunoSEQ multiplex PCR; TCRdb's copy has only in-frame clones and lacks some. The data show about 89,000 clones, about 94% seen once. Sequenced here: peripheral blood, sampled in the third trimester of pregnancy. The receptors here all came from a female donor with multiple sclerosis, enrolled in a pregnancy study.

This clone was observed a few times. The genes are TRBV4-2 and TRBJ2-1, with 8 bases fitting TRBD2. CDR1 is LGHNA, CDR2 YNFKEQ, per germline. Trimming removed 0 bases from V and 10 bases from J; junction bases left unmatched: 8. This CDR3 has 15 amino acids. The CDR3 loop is CASSQEELAVDEQFF. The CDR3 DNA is TGTGCCAGCAGCCAAGAAGAACTAGCGGTTGACGAGCAGTTCTTC.

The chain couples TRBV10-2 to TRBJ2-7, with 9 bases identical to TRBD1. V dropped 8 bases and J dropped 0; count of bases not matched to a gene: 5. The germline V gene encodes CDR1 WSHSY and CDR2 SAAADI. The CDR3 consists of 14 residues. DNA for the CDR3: TGCGCCAGCTCCGGGACAGGGCTCTCCTACGAGCAGTACTTC. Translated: CASSGTGLSYEQYF.

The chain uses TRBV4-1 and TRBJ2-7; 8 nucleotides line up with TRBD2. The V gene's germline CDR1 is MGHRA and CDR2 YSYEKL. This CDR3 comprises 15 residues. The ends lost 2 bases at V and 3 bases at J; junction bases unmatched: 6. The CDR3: CASSQTAGGLYEQYF. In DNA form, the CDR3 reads TGCGCCAGCAGCCAAACGGCGGGGGGACTCTACGAGCAGTACTTC.

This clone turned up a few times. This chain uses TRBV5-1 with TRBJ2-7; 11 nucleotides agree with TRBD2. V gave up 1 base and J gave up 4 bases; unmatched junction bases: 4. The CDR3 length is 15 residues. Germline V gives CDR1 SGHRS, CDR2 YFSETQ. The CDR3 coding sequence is TGCGCCAGCAGCTTGCGAACTAGCGGGAGTTACGAGCAGTACTTC. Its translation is CASSLRTSGSYEQYF.

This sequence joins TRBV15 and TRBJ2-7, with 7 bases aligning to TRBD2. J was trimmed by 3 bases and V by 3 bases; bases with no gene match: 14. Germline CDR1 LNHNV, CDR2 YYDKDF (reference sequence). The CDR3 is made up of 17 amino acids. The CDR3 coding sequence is TGTGCCACCAGCAGCCCTTGGGGGGGAGTCAGGGACTACGAGCAGTACTTC. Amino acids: CATSSPWGGVRDYEQYF.

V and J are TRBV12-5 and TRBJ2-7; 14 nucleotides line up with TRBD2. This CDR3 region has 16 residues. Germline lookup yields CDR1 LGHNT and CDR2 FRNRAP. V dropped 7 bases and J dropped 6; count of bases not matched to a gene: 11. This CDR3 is CASASRGLAGEGEQYF. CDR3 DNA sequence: TGTGCTAGTGCCTCAAGGGGACTAGCGGGAGAAGGCGAGCAGTACTTC.

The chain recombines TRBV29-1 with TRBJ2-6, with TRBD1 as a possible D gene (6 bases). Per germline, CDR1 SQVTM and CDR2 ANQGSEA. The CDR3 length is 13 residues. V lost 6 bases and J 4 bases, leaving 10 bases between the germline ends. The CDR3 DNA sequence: TGCAGCGTGCTGGGGGCCGGGGCCAACGTCCTGACTTTC. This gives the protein CSVLGAGANVLTF. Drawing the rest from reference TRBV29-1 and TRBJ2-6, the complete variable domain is SAVISQKPSRDICQRGTSLTIQCQVDSQVTMMFWYRQQPGQSLTLIATANQGSEATYESGFVIDKFPISRPNLTFSTLTVSNMSPEDSSIYLCSVLGAGANVLTFGAGSRLTVL.

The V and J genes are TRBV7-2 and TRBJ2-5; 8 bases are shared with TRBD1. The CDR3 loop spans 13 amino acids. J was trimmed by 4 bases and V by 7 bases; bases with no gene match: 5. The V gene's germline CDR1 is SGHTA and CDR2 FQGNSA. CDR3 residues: CASTNGQGETQYF. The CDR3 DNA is TGTGCCAGCACCAATGGACAGGGAGAGACCCAGTACTTC.

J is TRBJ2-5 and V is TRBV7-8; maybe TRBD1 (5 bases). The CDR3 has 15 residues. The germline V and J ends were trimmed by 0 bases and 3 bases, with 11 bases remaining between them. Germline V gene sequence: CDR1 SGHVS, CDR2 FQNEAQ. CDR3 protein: CASSLAGEGEETQYF. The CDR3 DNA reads TGTGCCAGCAGCTTAGCAGGGGAAGGAGAAGAGACCCAGTACTTC.

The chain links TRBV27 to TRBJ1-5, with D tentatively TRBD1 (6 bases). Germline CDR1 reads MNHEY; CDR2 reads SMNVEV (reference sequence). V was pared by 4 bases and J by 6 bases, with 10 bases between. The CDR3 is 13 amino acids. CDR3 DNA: TGTGCCAGCAGTTCAGGGGCCGGTCAGCCCCAGCATTTT. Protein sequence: CASSSGAGQPQHF.

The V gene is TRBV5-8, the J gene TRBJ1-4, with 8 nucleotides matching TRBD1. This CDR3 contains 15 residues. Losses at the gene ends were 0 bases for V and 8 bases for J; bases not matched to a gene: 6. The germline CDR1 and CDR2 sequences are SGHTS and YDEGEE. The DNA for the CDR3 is TGTGCCAGCAGCTTGGTGCTTCGGACAGGGGAAAAACTGTTTTTT. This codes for CASSLVLRTGEKLFF.

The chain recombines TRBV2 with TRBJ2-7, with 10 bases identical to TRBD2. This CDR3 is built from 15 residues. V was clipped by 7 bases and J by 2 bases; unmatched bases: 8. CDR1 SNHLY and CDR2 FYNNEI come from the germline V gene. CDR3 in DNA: TGTGCCAGCAAACCAAGCGGGAGGGCCCCCTACGAGCAGTACTTC. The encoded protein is CASKPSGRAPYEQYF.

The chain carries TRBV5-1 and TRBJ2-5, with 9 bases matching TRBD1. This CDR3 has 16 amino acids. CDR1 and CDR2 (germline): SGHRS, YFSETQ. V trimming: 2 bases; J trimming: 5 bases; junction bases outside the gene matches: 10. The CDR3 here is CASSFPPGQGRETQYF. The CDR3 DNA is TGCGCCAGCAGCTTCCCACCGGGACAGGGTCGGGAGACCCAGTACTTC.

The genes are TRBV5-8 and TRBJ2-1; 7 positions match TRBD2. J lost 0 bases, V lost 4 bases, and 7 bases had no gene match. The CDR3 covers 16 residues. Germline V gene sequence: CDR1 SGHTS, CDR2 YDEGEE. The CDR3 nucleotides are TGTGCCAGCAGCGCCTTAGTAGCGGGCTCCTACAATGAGCAGTTCTTC. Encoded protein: CASSALVAGSYNEQFF.

CDR3 coding DNA: TGTGCCAGCAGCTTGCCCGGGACAACCCTGAACACTGAAGCTTTCTTT. Its protein is CASSLPGTTLNTEAFF. The rearrangement uses TRBV7-6 and TRBJ1-1, with D perhaps TRBD1 (6 bases). The V gene's germline CDR1 is SGHVS and CDR2 FNYEAQ. Trimming cost V 3 bases and J 0 bases, with 14 bases left between them. The CDR3 has 16 amino acids.

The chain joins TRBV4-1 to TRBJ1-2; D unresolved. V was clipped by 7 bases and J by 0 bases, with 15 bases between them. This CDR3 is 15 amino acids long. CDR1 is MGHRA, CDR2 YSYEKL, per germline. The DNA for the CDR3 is TGCGCCAGCACCTCCGTGAGTCAAGCTAACTATGGCTACACCTTC. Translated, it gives CASTSVSQANYGYTF.

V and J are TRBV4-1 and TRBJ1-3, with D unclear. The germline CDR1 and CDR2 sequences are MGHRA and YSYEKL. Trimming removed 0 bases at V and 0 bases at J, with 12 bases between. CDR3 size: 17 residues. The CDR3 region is CASSQDPAGFSGNTIYF. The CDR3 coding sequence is TGCGCCAGCAGCCAAGATCCCGCAGGCTTCTCTGGAAACACCATATATTTT.

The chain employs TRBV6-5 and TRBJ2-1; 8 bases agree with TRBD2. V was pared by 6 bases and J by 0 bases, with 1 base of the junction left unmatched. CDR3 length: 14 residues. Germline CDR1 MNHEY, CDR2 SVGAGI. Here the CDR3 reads CASRTSDSYNEQFF. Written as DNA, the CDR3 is TGTGCCAGCAGGACTAGCGACTCCTACAATGAGCAGTTCTTC.

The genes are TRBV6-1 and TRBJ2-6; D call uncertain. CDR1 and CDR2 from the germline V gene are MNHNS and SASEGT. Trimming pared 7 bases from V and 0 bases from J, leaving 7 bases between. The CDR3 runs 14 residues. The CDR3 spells CASTFVSGANVLTF. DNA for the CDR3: TGTGCCAGCACCTTCGTCTCTGGGGCCAACGTCCTGACTTTC.

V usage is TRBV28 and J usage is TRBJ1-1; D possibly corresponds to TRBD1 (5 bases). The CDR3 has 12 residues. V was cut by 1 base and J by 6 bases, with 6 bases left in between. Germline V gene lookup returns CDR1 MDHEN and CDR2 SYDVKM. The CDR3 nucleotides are TGTGCCAGCAGTTTATTACAGGCTGAAGCTTTCTTT. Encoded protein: CASSLLQAEAFF.

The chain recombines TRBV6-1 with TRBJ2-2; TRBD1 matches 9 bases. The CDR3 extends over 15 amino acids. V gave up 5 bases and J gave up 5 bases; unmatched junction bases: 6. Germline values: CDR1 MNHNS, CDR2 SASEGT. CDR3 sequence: CASSSGTGRTGELFF. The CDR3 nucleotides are TGTGCCAGCAGTTCCGGGACAGGGAGGACCGGGGAGCTGTTTTTT.

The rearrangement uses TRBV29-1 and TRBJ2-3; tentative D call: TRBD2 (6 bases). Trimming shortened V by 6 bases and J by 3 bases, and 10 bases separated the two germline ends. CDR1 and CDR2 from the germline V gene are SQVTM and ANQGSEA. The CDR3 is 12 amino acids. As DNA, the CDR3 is TGCAGCGTGCGGCGGGATACAGATACGCAGTATTTT. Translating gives CSVRRDTDTQYF.

CDR3 nucleotide sequence: TGTGCCAGCAGTCAGGGGACAGGGCTGAACACTGAAGCTTTCTTT. This sequence encodes CASSQGTGLNTEAFF. V usage is TRBV28 and J usage is TRBJ1-1; 9 bases are shared with TRBD1. The CDR3 covers 15 residues. J gave up 0 bases and V 5 bases, and 4 bases lay outside the gene matches. The germline V gene encodes CDR1 MDHEN and CDR2 SYDVKM.

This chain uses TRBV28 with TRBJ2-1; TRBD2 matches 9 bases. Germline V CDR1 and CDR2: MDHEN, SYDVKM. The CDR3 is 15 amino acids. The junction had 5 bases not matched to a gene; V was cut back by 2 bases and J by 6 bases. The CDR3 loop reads CASSLRGRGLNEQFF. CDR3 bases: TGTGCCAGCAGTTTACGCGGGAGGGGGCTCAATGAGCAGTTCTTC.

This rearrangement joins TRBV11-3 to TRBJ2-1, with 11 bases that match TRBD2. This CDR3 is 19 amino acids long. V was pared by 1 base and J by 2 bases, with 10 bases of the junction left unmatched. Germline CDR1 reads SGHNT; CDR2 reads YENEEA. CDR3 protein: CASSLGRLAGGRPYNEQFF. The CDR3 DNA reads TGTGCCAGCAGCTTAGGTCGGCTAGCGGGAGGTCGACCCTACAATGAGCAGTTCTTC.

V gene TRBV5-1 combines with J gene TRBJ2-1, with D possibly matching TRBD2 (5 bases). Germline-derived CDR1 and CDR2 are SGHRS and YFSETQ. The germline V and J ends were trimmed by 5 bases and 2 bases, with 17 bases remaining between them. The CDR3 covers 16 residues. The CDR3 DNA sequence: TGCGCCAGCAGGAGGGTTATTCCGGGCGCCTACAATGAGCAGTTCTTC. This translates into CASRRVIPGAYNEQFF.